This T cell receptor (beta chain) was observed in a study of CD8 T cells in ankylosing spondylitis. Study outcomes and limitations: Matched ankylosing spondylitis synovial fluid reportedly showed significant enrichment of disease-linked clones. Roughly eight highly homologous variants made up a TCR beta motif that seemed to typify ankylosing spondylitis blood.

Trimming at V came to 7 bases and at J to 11 bases, leaving 6 bases not matched to a gene. The CDR3 loop spans 11 amino acids. Libraries of TCR beta came from quantitative 5'-RACE with molecular barcodes. TCRdb recomputed calls from the 5' RACE reads with MiXCR, one row per CDR3 protein. The profile shows about 210,000 distinct CDR3 sequences, approximately 8.4% of them singletons. This clonotype was detected ten times or more. Its antigen is not identified. Sample: blood, either unsorted or a sorted T cell fraction (not recorded which). The gene calls are TRBV12-3 or TRBV12-4 and TRBJ1-2; 8 nucleotides align to TRBD1. The TCR sequence derives from a female donor with ankylosing spondylitis or in good health (not recorded which). The CDR3 DNA is TGTGCCAGCACCCTCAGGGGGCGATACACCTTC. Residues: CASTLRGRYTF.